One TCR beta chain is described in this entry. Its antigen is unknown. Base qualities are not provided; no much larger clone lies one nucleotide away. This sample is part of a study of cytomegalovirus exposure and HLA in healthy donors (dated by TCRdb to between 2016 and 2019). General notes on the study: According to an earlier analysis of a few hundred of the donors, about 179 million T cells yielded 117 million unique TCR beta sequences and about 300 Gb of sequence data. An early release that covered some 640 HLA-typed donors contained around 300 gigabases of sequencing data and 85 million to 100 million unique TCR sequences. Among the roughly 400 genotyped donors, around 81% belonged to the genetic ancestry cluster associated with self-reported Caucasian donors. The study was designed to test whether signatures of past pathogen exposure could be identified by cataloging public T cell receptors. The study profiled the T cell repertoires of 500 to 800 subjects by immunosequencing and related them to cytomegalovirus serostatus. In addition to the first cohort of approximately 650 subjects, a separate validation cohort of approximately 110 different subjects was used. High-throughput TCR immunosequencing, statistical association of individual TCRs with disease status, and machine learning were combined to predict cytomegalovirus infection status. A later analysis re-analyzed previously published TCR beta repertoires from approximately 670 donors and added high-resolution HLA genotyping to study TCR occurrence patterns. Rather than using new phenotypic data, the later analysis identified candidate immune exposures from TCR beta sequences and from how often those sequences occurred across donors. In an earlier analysis of 587 of the donors, high-throughput TCR beta sequencing was used to judge whether each TCR beta V gene segment behaved as functional or pseudogenic. Donor age, sex, ethnicity and CMV serostatus were collected together with the repertoire data. A later genetic analysis used genome-wide SNP genotypes for about three fifths of the 666 donors, treating that subset as a discovery cohort. Every discovery cohort repertoire had been produced on one sequencing platform. HLA typing included class I and class II loci at four-digit resolution. Typing coverage varied by locus: roughly 629-640 donors for A, B, C, DRB1 and DQB1; 500 to 550 for DQA1; more than 600 for DPA1; 400 to 480 for DPB1. Because of strong linkage in the cohort, 4 to 6 DR-DQ haplotypes were treated as single units for association and clustering. Among some 400 genotyped donors of the cohort, an average of 235,054 unique TCR beta nucleotide sequences were sequenced per donor, roughly a sixth of them non-productive. General study outcomes and caveats: A later genetic analysis reported fewer N-insertions in productive TCRs among donors in an Asian-associated ancestry cluster than the approximately 700-donor mean. For the cohort, immune exposure information was limited to CMV serostatus. A total of 150 to 200 TCR beta chains were listed by the study as associated with cytomegalovirus. According to the authors, the approach could potentially be generalized to other disease states and immunological phenotypes. Because some donors lacked HLA typing at each locus, the association tests relied only on the typed subset. Correlated functional status among segregating V segments might reflect linkage disequilibrium, but an unknown experimental factor could not be ruled out. Specific HLA alleles were associated with more than 15,000 TCR beta sequences at a false discovery rate of 0.05 in a later analysis. In a later genetic analysis, a missense DCLRE1C variant was associated with V-gene and J-gene trimming of TCR beta chains, and the association was replicated in an independent cohort. Presence/absence analyses assumed roughly uniform sequencing depth across donors, an assumption that may not hold. Some IMGT-functional V segments, including TRBV6-2 and TRBV6-3, could not be told apart with the 87-base-pair reads, so those segments were excluded. In an earlier analysis of 587 of the donors, most TCR beta V segments were observed in productive rearrangements about 90% or about 30% of the time, broadly matching IMGT annotations. When HLA alleles, especially DR and DQ, strongly co-occurred, TCR associations were difficult to assign to individual alleles. A further reported finding was that TCR beta sequences accurately predicted the HLA-A and HLA-B alleles for most subjects in the first cohort. In both the original and validation cohorts, the classifier was reported to diagnose cytomegalovirus status with high specificity and sensitivity. This cohort had only TCR beta chains sequenced, and the lack of alpha or paired-chain data limited which features could be detected. Because counts were too low, seventeen rarely observed V segments, including chromosome 9 orphons, were left out of the earlier analysis of about 500 of the donors. A later analysis found that most CMV-associated TCR beta chains appeared HLA-restricted, with HLA associations seemingly driven largely by CMV exposure. In a later analysis, the rate of TCR association differed among HLA loci, with DRB1 alleles having the most associated TCRs and HLA-C alleles having the fewest. In a later analysis, HLA-associated TCR beta chains were found to be more clonally expanded and to have lower generation probabilities than equally common non-associated chains. In a later analysis, several top co-occurrence clusters were reported to appear linked to parvovirus B19, influenza, CMV and Epstein-Barr virus. Across donors, most TCR sequences were observed very rarely, whereas some public TCRs were present in many individuals. A cluster of highly shared sequence variants was judged likely to represent a technical artifact of the sequencing pipeline. A few of the identified cytomegalovirus-associated TCR beta chains were confirmed in vitro to be specific for cytomegalovirus antigens.

Library creation used the immunoSEQ multiplex PCR assay. A mixture of 60 forward primers for TCR Vbeta segments and 13 reverse primers for TCR Jbeta segments was used in the multiplex PCR. Amplification of the CDR3 region of rearranged TCR beta genes was performed with a multiplex PCR assay on genomic DNA. Amplified TCR beta libraries were sequenced as 87-base-pair reads on the Illumina HiSeq System. As for the authors' bioinformatics: A later analysis tallied around 80 million unique TCR beta chains across the 700 or so repertoires, and around 12 million of those chains were shared by two or more donors. Raw reads were error-corrected and collapsed into unique sequences by a nearest-neighbor algorithm in which closely related sequences were merged to remove PCR and sequencing errors. To assign V, D and J gene segments, CDR3 sequences were aligned to IMGT reference sequences. For a sequence to be retained, a match of at least six nucleotides to both a V gene segment and a J gene segment was required. Rearrangements were classified as productive when the CDR3 lacked stop codons and remained in frame with V and J, and all other rearrangements were classified as non-productive. Following IMGT convention, CDR3 was defined as the stretch from the second conserved V-encoded cysteine to the conserved J-encoded phenylalanine. The earlier analysis of about 610 of the donors excluded sequences that lacked an unambiguous match to a single V gene segment. In an earlier analysis of 587 of the donors, V segments were called functional above 56.7% productive rearrangements and were called segregating when the between-donor standard deviation exceeded 5%. To diagnose cytomegalovirus status from the catalog of TCR beta chain sequences, a statistical classification framework was built. In a later analysis, V and J genes were assigned by comparing TCR nucleotide sequences against IMGT/GENE-DB human TR gene sequences. In a later analysis, CDR3 sequences and most-parsimonious VDJ recombination scenarios were assigned using the TCRdist pipeline. A later analysis defined each TCR beta chain by its CDR3 amino acid sequence plus V-gene family, and excluded reads lacking a unique V-gene family. To address suspected cross-contamination and a sequencing artifact, a later analysis removed a few hundred highly shared, low-generation-probability nucleotide sequences. In a later analysis, a clonal expansion index for each public chain was calculated from normalized within-repertoire ranks of inferred template counts. A later analysis computed generation probabilities with a VDJ recombination model fitted to out-of-frame rearrangements, and checked the results against IGoR. A later analysis scored TCR-TCR, TCR-HLA and TCR-CMV co-occurrence with hypergeometric tests, applying a repertoire-size bias correction to TCR pairs. False discovery rates were estimated in a later analysis by permuting HLA or CMV assignments 20 times. In a later analysis, co-occurring TCRs were grouped using DBSCAN, with TCRdist sequence similarity added in when clustering inside HLA-allele-positive subsets. For co-occurrence clustering, repertoires with fewer than 30,000 or more than 120,000 public chains were excluded, along with five or six repertoires with anomalous nucleotide sharing. TCRdb carries this immuneACCESS record with in-frame sequences only. Its versions omit some clonotypes, under half of them owing to an unresolved V gene in the studies checked, with the rest unexplained. V, J and clone size are those of that table, while D and trimming were read from the DNA. The sample includes roughly 170,000 clones, with 75% to 85% observed a single time. The ten largest clonotypes hold around 0.69% of the sample.

The cohort consisted of 650 to 700 healthy bone marrow donors. All cohort members were sampled while nominally healthy, although unrecorded immune exposures were likely present. The donor was CMV seronegative and was included in the group of a few hundred seronegative cohort members. A peripheral blood sample was provided by each donor, and peripheral blood mononuclear cells were used for TCR beta sequencing. The Qiagen DNeasy Blood Extraction Kit was used to extract genomic DNA from the blood cell samples. Counted from cysteine to phenylalanine, this CDR3 has 15 amino acids. Only CDR3 DNA remains: 45 bases, in frame from the first base. After removal of 5 bases from V and 5 bases from J, the junction retains 9 bases not matched to a gene. According to the germline V gene (reference sequence), CDR1 reads SEHNR and CDR2 reads FQNEAQ.

Rearrangement joined TRBV7-9 to TRBJ2-7; a stretch of 10 junction bases matches TRBD1. Specimen: PBMCs. The sequence came from a boy between 10 and 17 years old in good health and CMV-seronegative. The bases read TGTGCCAGCAGCCCCCCGGACAGGGGGTTCCACGAGCAGTACTTC. This translates into CASSPPDRGFHEQYF.